The 13 T cell receptor beta chains given below trace back to one sample, sequenced in a study of cytomegalovirus exposure and HLA in healthy donors. A multiplex PCR was run with 60 Vbeta primers and 13 Jbeta primers. TCRdb's copy holds only in-frame clones and misses some; the assay was immunoSEQ multiplex PCR. The table records about 150,000 clones, roughly 80% of them present only once. Sequenced input: PBMCs. The receptor set was obtained from a woman in her thirties or forties in good health and CMV-seronegative.

The chain carries TRBV4-2 and TRBJ2-3; D possibly corresponds to TRBD2 (6 bases). This CDR3 comprises 17 residues. V gave up 0 bases and J gave up 3 bases, with 16 bases separating them. Germline loops: CDR1 LGHNA, CDR2 YNFKEQ. For the CDR3, the DNA is TGTGCCAGCAGCCAAGATCTGGGACTGGCCGTTACAGATACGCAGTATTTT. Protein sequence: CASSQDLGLAVTDTQYF.

The chain couples TRBV18 to TRBJ2-7; D is uncertain. The germline CDR1 and CDR2 sequences are KGHSH and LQKENI. This CDR3 is 13 amino acids long. V lost 3 bases, J lost 2 bases, and 8 bases lay in between. In nucleotides, the CDR3 is TGTGCCAGCTCACCTGTTATTACCTACGAGCAGTACTTC. Translation: CASSPVITYEQYF.

This clone appeared a few times. V usage is TRBV6-6 and J usage is TRBJ1-3; 10 bases align to TRBD1. Germline V gene lookup returns CDR1 MNHNY and CDR2 SVGAGI (reference sequence). With V trimmed by 5 bases and J by 5 bases, 6 bases remained unmatched. This CDR3 has 15 amino acids. The CDR3 is CASSARDRGRNTIYF. CDR3 nucleotides: TGTGCCAGCAGTGCTCGGGACAGGGGAAGAAACACCATATATTTT.

The chain links TRBV4-2 to TRBJ2-3; 12 bases agree with TRBD2. V shed 6 bases and J 1 base; nucleotides not matched to a gene: 8. Germline loops: CDR1 LGHNA, CDR2 YNFKEQ. This CDR3 spans 17 amino acids. The CDR3 here is CASSPDLAGGGTDTQYF. The CDR3 DNA sequence: TGTGCCAGCAGTCCAGACCTAGCGGGGGGGGGCACAGATACGCAGTATTTT.

The V gene is TRBV7-2, the J gene TRBJ1-3, with 11 bases aligning to TRBD1. The CDR3 is made up of 16 amino acids. The germline gives CDR1 SGHTA, CDR2 FQGNSA. With V trimmed by 5 bases and J by 4 bases, 7 bases remained unmatched. CDR3 sequence: CASSLRDRGLGNTIYF. In nucleotides, the CDR3 is TGTGCCAGCAGCCTACGGGACAGGGGGTTAGGAAACACCATATATTTT.

J is TRBJ1-2 and V is TRBV2; 7 nucleotides line up with TRBD1. Germline V gene sequence: CDR1 SNHLY, CDR2 FYNNEI. Germline trimming cut 6 bases from V and 7 bases from J; bases unmatched to any gene: 8. The CDR3 runs 13 residues. CDR3 sequence: CASSTQGFGGYTF. The CDR3 DNA reads TGTGCCAGCAGCACACAGGGGTTTGGTGGCTACACCTTC.

The chain is built from TRBV10-2 and TRBJ2-1, with TRBD2 identical over 8 bases. V was clipped by 4 bases and J by 4 bases; unmatched bases: 6. CDR3 length: 15 amino acids. Looked up from germline, CDR1 is WSHSY and CDR2 is SAAADI. CDR3 in amino acids: CASSAGGGPYNEQFF. Written as DNA, the CDR3 is TGCGCCAGCAGTGCCGGCGGGGGGCCATACAATGAGCAGTTCTTC.

The chain links TRBV7-2 to TRBJ2-7; 7 nucleotides align to TRBD1. The CDR3 length is 15 residues. Trimming took 5 bases from V and 3 from J; bases not matched to a gene: 10. Germline CDR1 reads SGHTA; CDR2 reads FQGNSA. The CDR3 loop reads CASSQDRDSGYEQYF. CDR3 DNA sequence: TGTGCCAGCAGCCAGGACCGGGACAGTGGCTACGAGCAGTACTTC. The full variable domain, rest sourced from reference TRBV7-2 and TRBJ2-7, is GAGVSQSPSNKVTEKGKDVELRCDPISGHTALYWYRQSLGQGLEFLIYFQGNSAPDKSGLPSDRFSAERTGGSVSTLTIQRTQQEDSAVYLCASSQDRDSGYEQYFGPGTRLTVT.

The chain couples TRBV27 to TRBJ2-7, with D tentatively TRBD1 (5 bases). The CDR3 extends over 15 amino acids. Germline CDR1 is MNHEY and CDR2 is SMNVEV (reference sequence). V lost 3 bases to trimming and J lost 2 bases, with 14 bases between them. The CDR3: CASSFATGRTYEQYF. CDR3 sequence (DNA): TGTGCCAGCAGTTTTGCAACAGGCCGGACCTACGAGCAGTACTTC.

A note on this clone: One junction end disagrees with the germline gene, perhaps due to a read error. V gene TRBV7-9 combines with J gene TRBJ2-5, with TRBD1 matching over 8 bases. This CDR3 contains 17 residues. Germline V gives CDR1 SEHNR, CDR2 FQNEAQ (reference sequence). The CDR3 coding sequence is TGTTCCAGCAGCTTTCAGGGGGCGCGGAGACTTCAAGAGACCCAGTACTTC. Amino acid sequence: CSSSFQGARRLQETQYF.

This rearrangement joins TRBV7-6 to TRBJ1-2, with D possibly TRBD1 on 6 matching bases. This CDR3 is 14 amino acids long. V was clipped by 5 bases and J by 1 base, with 11 bases between them. Germline CDR1 is SGHVS and CDR2 is FNYEAQ. This CDR3 reads CASSRNRDNYGYTF. The CDR3 DNA reads TGTGCCAGCAGCCGTAACAGGGATAACTATGGCTACACCTTC.

The chain joins TRBV10-1 to TRBJ2-7; 8 nucleotides line up with TRBD1. Per germline, CDR1 WNHNN and CDR2 SYGVQD (reference sequence). The CDR3 is 13 amino acids. Trimming took 3 bases from V and 3 from J; bases not matched to a gene: 1. CDR3 sequence reads: CASSDGQGYEQYF. CDR3 nucleotides: TGCGCCAGCAGTGATGGACAGGGCTACGAGCAGTACTTC.

This chain links TRBV7-8 with TRBJ2-7, with D possibly TRBD2 on 7 matching bases. The V gene lost 1 base and the J gene lost 4 bases, with 17 bases spanning the gap. This CDR3 comprises 16 residues. Germline CDR1 and CDR2: SGHVS and FQNEAQ. The chain's CDR3 is CASSLEGGFWSYEQYF. CDR3 DNA sequence: TGTGCCAGCAGCTTAGAGGGGGGGTTTTGGTCTTACGAGCAGTACTTC.